This T cell receptor beta chain appears in the sequencing data of a study of regulatory T cells in long-lasting Graves disease. Study conclusions and caveats: Peripheral blood alone, not thyroid tissue, underwent study. Accuracy was perhaps lowered by the small sample size.

This clonotype was seen repeatedly, ten times or more. The antigen is undetermined. For TCR beta, libraries came from iRepertoire HTBI primers and Arm-PCR of CDR3 regions. MiXCR, run by TCRdb on the multiplex PCR reads, gives a single entry per CDR3 protein. This sample has around 480,000 distinct CDR3 sequences, with about a sixth found just once. CDR1 and CDR2 from the germline V gene are SNHLY and FYNNEI. Trimming took 5 bases from V and 12 from J; bases not matched to a gene: 16. The CDR3 length is 15 residues. The time point: newly diagnosed GD, antithyroid drugs for less than 3 months. PBMC RNA served as the TCR library source. A further study also used this sample, focusing on T cells in Graves' hyperthyroidism and ophthalmopathy. That work contributes: During a first-round RT-PCR of the TCR CDR3, the HTBI primer set was used. In validation, the model predicted ophthalmopathy. These predictions came a median about 6.8 months before onset.

This receptor was taken from a man in his forties or fifties with Graves disease. The input for sequencing was peripheral blood mononuclear cells (PBMCs), taken at new diagnosis, from a patient treated with antithyroid drugs. The chain employs TRBV2 and TRBJ2-1; 7 bases map to TRBD1. In nucleotides, the CDR3 is TGTGCCAGCAGTCATACAGGGGAAACACTTACAAGGCAGTTCTTC. Its translation is CASSHTGETLTRQFF.